These T cell receptor beta chains were read from a single sample in a study of CD8 T cell repertoires and HIV-1 epitope variants. Their specific antigens are unknown. Assay used: immunoSEQ multiplex PCR; TCRdb lists only in-frame clones, some missing. There are 5,500 to 7,000 clones in the sample; 66% occur only once, and around two fifths lies in the top ten. What was sequenced was cultured CD8+ T cells derived from PBMCs. All receptors derive from a male donor with HIV. Both conserved end residues are part of each CDR3. A D gene is named only where the DNA matches it firmly. Clone size is shown for a subset of rows, as once, few, many or a class of expanded clone.

abundance,len,d_gene,j_gene,v_gene,CDR3aa,CDR3nt
few,17,TRBD1,TRBJ2-4,TRBV28,CASRSPRGQGAKNIQYF,TGTGCCAGCAGATCGCCTCGTGGACAGGGAGCCAAAAACATTCAGTACTTC
-,13,TRBD1,TRBJ1-2,TRBV13,CASSPTGDYGYTF,TGTGCCAGCAGCCCGACAGGGGACTATGGCTACACCTTC
-,14,-,TRBJ1-1,TRBV25-1,CASSESGGGTEAFF,TGTGCCAGCAGTGAATCCGGGGGAGGAACTGAAGCTTTCTTT
-,13,-,TRBJ1-5,TRBV27,CASSLQESQPQHF,TGTGCCAGCAGTTTACAAGAGAGTCAGCCCCAGCATTTT
-,13,-,TRBJ2-3,TRBV11-3,CASSSDRFDTQYF,TGTGCCAGCAGCTCCGACCGTTTCGATACGCAGTATTTT
few,14,TRBD2,TRBJ2-1,TRBV19,CASAAGVIYNEQFF,TGTGCCAGTGCAGCGGGGGTTATATACAATGAGCAGTTCTTC
few,11,-,TRBJ2-7,TRBV10-1,CASSDFGEQYF,TGCGCCAGCAGTGATTTCGGAGAGCAGTACTTC
-,13,-,TRBJ1-2,TRBV19,CASSPRRKDGYTF,TGTGCCAGTAGCCCCCGCCGCAAGGATGGCTACACCTTC
-,14,-,TRBJ1-5,TRBV28,CASSLISENQPQHF,TGTGCCAGCAGTTTGATCTCCGAGAATCAGCCCCAGCATTTT
-,16,TRBD1,TRBJ1-1,TRBV10-3,CAIRTDREGRDTEAFF,TGTGCCATCAGGACGGACAGGGAGGGTCGGGACACTGAAGCTTTCTTT
once,14,-,TRBJ2-7,TRBV5-6,CASSLLEGDDEQYF,TGTGCCAGCAGCTTGCTGGAGGGGGACGACGAGCAGTACTTC
-,12,-,TRBJ2-7,TRBV5-1,CASSLEGHEQYF,TGCGCCAGCAGCTTGGAAGGGCACGAGCAGTACTTC
few,14,-,TRBJ2-1,TRBV5-8,CASSFGQGLGEQFF,TGTGCCAGCAGCTTCGGGCAGGGCCTTGGGGAGCAGTTCTTC
-,15,TRBD2,TRBJ2-1,TRBV4-2,CASSQESGGVGEQFF,TGTGCCAGCAGCCAAGAAAGTGGGGGGGTAGGGGAGCAGTTCTTC
few,13,-,TRBJ1-1,TRBV2,CASRGIMNTEAFF,TGTGCCAGCCGTGGAATTATGAACACTGAAGCTTTCTTT
-,14,TRBD1,TRBJ2-7,TRBV7-3,CASSLTGASHEQYF,TGTGCCAGCAGCTTGACAGGGGCCTCCCACGAGCAGTACTTC
-,15,TRBD1,TRBJ2-1,TRBV7-9,CASSFPGQGYNEQFF,TGTGCCAGCAGCTTCCCGGGACAGGGGTACAATGAGCAGTTCTTC
-,14,-,TRBJ2-3,TRBV14,CASSQVVFTDTQYF,TGTGCCAGCAGCCAAGTAGTTTTCACAGATACGCAGTATTTT
-,13,-,TRBJ1-2,TRBV28,CASSLYGGSGYTF,TGTGCCAGCAGTCTTTACGGAGGGTCTGGCTACACCTTC
-,15,TRBD2,TRBJ2-3,TRBV9,CASRPFWREEDTQYF,TGTGCCAGCAGACCTTTCTGGCGGGAGGAAGATACGCAGTATTTT
-,12,TRBD2,TRBJ2-2,TRBV19,CASSAGAGELFF,TGTGCCAGTAGTGCGGGAGCCGGGGAGCTGTTTTTT
-,17,TRBD1,TRBJ2-7,TRBV19,CASSIEPHRGRDYEQYF,TGTGCCAGTAGTATAGAACCACACAGGGGGCGCGACTACGAGCAGTACTTC
-,15,-,TRBJ2-7,TRBV9,CASSVDEGVVYEQYF,TGTGCCAGCAGCGTAGATGAGGGCGTAGTCTACGAGCAGTACTTC
-,13,TRBD1,TRBJ1-6,TRBV2,CASSWDRDSPLHF,TGTGCCAGCAGTTGGGACAGAGATTCACCCCTCCACTTT
few,16,TRBD1,TRBJ2-7,TRBV11-1,CASSLGSGTGMYEQYF,TGTGCCAGCAGCTTAGGCTCCGGGACAGGGATGTACGAGCAGTACTTC
-,13,-,TRBJ2-1,TRBV7-8,CASSLAVDNEQFF,TGTGCCAGCAGCTTAGCTGTTGACAATGAGCAGTTCTTC
-,15,TRBD1,TRBJ2-5,TRBV25-1,CASSEGTGGGETQYF,TGTGCCAGCAGTGAAGGGACAGGGGGCGGGGAGACCCAGTACTTC
-,13,-,TRBJ2-2,TRBV9,CASSVETGLELFF,TGTGCCAGCAGCGTAGAGACGGGATTGGAGCTGTTTTTT
-,13,-,TRBJ2-7,TRBV7-3,CASSEGPSYEQYF,TGTGCCAGCAGCGAAGGGCCCTCCTACGAGCAGTACTTC
-,15,-,TRBJ2-3,TRBV6-4,CASSVGSGSTDTQYF,TGTGCCAGCAGTGTTGGTAGCGGAAGCACAGATACGCAGTATTTT
-,15,TRBD1,TRBJ1-1,TRBV6-5,CASSYTGQGNTEAFF,TGTGCCAGCAGTTACACGGGACAGGGGAACACTGAAGCTTTCTTT